A selection of T cell receptor beta chains follows, all from one sample in a study of identical twins. TCRdb recomputed calls from the 5' RACE reads with MiXCR, one row per CDR3 protein. The repertoire holds 200,000 to 250,000 distinct CDR3 sequences, with around 6.5% as singletons. The same data also went into a second study, on T cells expressing NK-cell markers.

Sequences were obtained from CD8+ T cells sorted from blood. Receptors originate from a woman younger than 35 in good health. The conserved cysteine and the conserved F or W are not part of the CDR3 here.

j_call	v_call	cdr3_aa
TRBJ1-2	TRBV29-1	SVPGPDKAGYT
TRBJ1-4	TRBV7-9	ASRLPSNEKLF
TRBJ1-2	TRBV10-3	AISDPPVNYGYT
TRBJ1-1	TRBV3-1	ASSQAGTDTEAF
TRBJ2-7	TRBV2	ASGEQGNYEQY
TRBJ2-6	TRBV2	ASRGGTGANVLT
TRBJ2-3	TRBV6-1	ASSDRLARVPTDTQY
TRBJ1-1	TRBV5-6	ASSWGSSPRAHMAF
TRBJ2-7	TRBV4-3	ASSPSLTSGIKGYEQY
TRBJ2-7	TRBV9	ASSPTLRQGKTYEQY
TRBJ1-2	TRBV11-1	ASSLGSGLNYGYT
TRBJ1-2	TRBV5-8	ASSLPPGENYGYT
TRBJ2-3	TRBV9	ASSDLFGGGPDTQY
TRBJ2-1	TRBV11-2	ASSLPPRGAKSSYNEQF
TRBJ2-7	TRBV14	ASSHKDRAYEQY
TRBJ2-7	TRBV6-2/TRBV6-3	ASSNHLLAVRYEQY
TRBJ2-2	TRBV7-7	ASSLEGGPGELF
TRBJ1-1	TRBV4-2	ASSQVSENTEAF
TRBJ2-7	TRBV6-5	ASSYGQGAYEQY
TRBJ2-2	TRBV14	ASSPGLAGGLNTGELF
TRBJ2-7	TRBV27	ASSFADDYEQY
TRBJ2-7	TRBV7-2	ASSLLAGANEQY
TRBJ1-5	TRBV7-2	ASSLEQGPYQPQH
TRBJ2-1	TRBV20-1	SARGRTGGIEQF
TRBJ2-1	TRBV20-1	SATASGGTNNEQF
TRBJ2-1	TRBV11-2	ASSFKSGGGTNEQF
TRBJ1-5	TRBV12-3/TRBV12-4	ASSFAQGQPQH
TRBJ1-1	TRBV12-3/TRBV12-4	ASIQTDLNTEAF
TRBJ1-5	TRBV27	ASSVQGAQDQPQH
TRBJ2-7	TRBV5-4	ASSSDYSYEQY
TRBJ1-3	TRBV12-3/TRBV12-4	ASSFGTGIFSGNTIY
TRBJ2-1	TRBV12-3/TRBV12-4	ASSWAGGSGSRSTYNEQF
TRBJ2-7	TRBV2	ALRTGGYEQY
TRBJ2-1	TRBV19	ASGALLLNEQF
TRBJ1-2	TRBV27	ASSRDGRNLNYGYT
TRBJ1-5	TRBV12-3/TRBV12-4	ASSSNPGRGNQPQH
TRBJ2-5	TRBV27	ASSLFGFDGVGETQY
TRBJ1-1	TRBV5-1	ASNLGQAGNTEAF
TRBJ2-3	TRBV6-1	ASRAGTSTDTQY
TRBJ2-7	TRBV4-3	ASSQVGRFHEQY
TRBJ2-7	TRBV27	ASSLRETYEQY
TRBJ2-1	TRBV3-1	ASSQERWGAYNEQF
TRBJ2-3	TRBV9	ASSVGDGDTQY
TRBJ1-5	TRBV14	ASSQGWNQPQH
TRBJ2-5	TRBV3-1	ASSQEGWETQY
TRBJ2-1	TRBV29-1	SVIAGDHNEQF
TRBJ2-5	TRBV12-5	ASGLVKLAGIKETQY
TRBJ2-7	TRBV7-3	ASSSPGQGFHEQY
TRBJ1-1	TRBV2	ACRTPQGADTEAF
TRBJ2-3	TRBV18	ASSDRSDTQY
TRBJ2-2	TRBV29-1	SARQETGELF
TRBJ2-5	TRBV7-3	ASSLMGGQETQY